This entry lists 3 T cell receptor beta chains sequenced from one sample in a study of cytomegalovirus exposure and HLA in healthy donors. PCR was performed using 60 Vbeta and 13 Jbeta primers. The data were produced by immunoSEQ multiplex PCR, yet TCRdb's version contains in-frame clones alone and is incomplete. The table lists roughly 130,000 clones, 84% of them singletons. Sequencing was performed on PBMCs. The origin of the receptors is a woman aged 18-29 years in good health and CMV-seropositive.

This chain joins TRBV2 and TRBJ2-7; weak D call: TRBD1 (5 bases). Per germline, CDR1 SNHLY and CDR2 FYNNEI. This CDR3 spans 16 amino acids. The V and J ends lost 7 bases and 2 bases respectively, with 21 bases between them. The CDR3 here is CASTKPSISTAYEQYF. The DNA of the CDR3 is TGTGCCAGCACTAAGCCTTCCATTTCGACAGCCTACGAGCAGTACTTC.

J is TRBJ2-1 and V is TRBV9; D call uncertain. V dropped 2 bases and J dropped 1 base, with 4 bases sitting between them. Germline V gene sequence: CDR1 SGDLS, CDR2 YYNGEE. The CDR3 loop spans 13 amino acids. CDR3 residues: CASSVTSYNEQFF. CDR3 nucleotides: TGTGCCAGCAGCGTCACTTCCTACAATGAGCAGTTCTTC.

J is TRBJ1-2 and V is TRBV27, with 12 bases identical to TRBD1. Germline V gene data show CDR1 as MNHEY and CDR2 as SMNVEV (reference sequence). The CDR3 contains 14 residues. Losses at the gene ends were 4 bases for V and 8 bases for J; bases not matched to a gene: 5. CDR3 in DNA: TGTGCCAGCAGTTCAGGGACAGGGGGCTTCGGCTACACCTTC. Translating it yields CASSSGTGGFGYTF.